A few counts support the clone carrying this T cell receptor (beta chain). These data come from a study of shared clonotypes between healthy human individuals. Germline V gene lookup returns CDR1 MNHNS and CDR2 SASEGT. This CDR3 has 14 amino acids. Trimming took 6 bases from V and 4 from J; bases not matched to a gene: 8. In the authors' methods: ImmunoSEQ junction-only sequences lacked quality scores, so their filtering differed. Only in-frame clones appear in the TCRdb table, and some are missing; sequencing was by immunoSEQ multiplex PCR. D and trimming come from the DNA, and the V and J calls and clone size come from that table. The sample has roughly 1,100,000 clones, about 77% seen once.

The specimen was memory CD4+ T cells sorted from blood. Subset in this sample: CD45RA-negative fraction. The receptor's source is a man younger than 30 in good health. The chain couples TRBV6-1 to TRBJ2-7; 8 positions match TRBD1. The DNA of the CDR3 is TGTGCCAGCAGAAGCAGGGGGCTTGGTTACGAGCAGTACTTC. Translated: CASRSRGLGYEQYF.